The 25 T cell receptor beta chains reported below all come from one sample, sequenced in a study of siplizumab effects on memory and regulatory T cells. This table comes from immunoSEQ multiplex PCR, and its TCRdb copy is limited to in-frame clones, with some not included. There are 100,000 or so clones in the sample; roughly 94% occur only once, and about 0.7% lies in the top ten. The sample consisted of Tregs sorted from blood. Source of these receptors: a human donor in good health.

This sequence joins TRBV28 and TRBJ2-3; D gene uncertain. The ends were cut back, 2 bases at V and 3 bases at J, with 9 bases in the middle. This CDR3 contains 14 residues. Per the germline V gene, CDR1 is MDHEN and CDR2 is SYDVKM. CDR3 sequence (DNA): TGTGCCAGCAGTTTAAGGGTTGGGACAGATACGCAGTATTTT. It codes for CASSLRVGTDTQYF.

The CDR3 is CASSLRDRVGDEKLFF. DNA for the CDR3: TGTGCCAGTAGTCTCCGCGACAGGGTTGGTGATGAAAAACTGTTTTTT. The rearrangement joins TRBV19 to TRBJ1-4; 7 positions match TRBD1. Germline values: CDR1 LNHDA, CDR2 SQIVND (reference sequence). The CDR3 covers 16 residues. V was clipped by 5 bases and J by 6 bases; unmatched bases: 12.

The CDR3 here is CASSPAQGYEQFF. CDR3 sequence (DNA): TGTGCCAGCAGCCCTGCACAGGGATATGAGCAGTTCTTC. The chain links TRBV7-9 to TRBJ2-1; tentative D call: TRBD1 (6 bases). From germline, CDR1 is SEHNR and CDR2 FQNEAQ (reference sequence). The CDR3 runs to 13 residues. Trimming took 5 bases from V and 8 from J, leaving 13 bases between them.

CDR3 coding DNA: TGTGCCTGGAGTGTTGAGGGAGGGCCGGAGAAGCAGTTCTTC. Protein product: CAWSVEGGPEKQFF. The V call is TRBV30, the J call TRBJ2-1, with TRBD2 matching over 7 bases. V was pared by 0 bases and J by 11 bases, with 10 bases of the junction left unmatched. Germline CDR1 GTSNPN, CDR2 SVGIG (reference sequence). The CDR3 loop spans 14 amino acids.

This clone was seen a handful of times. The chain combines TRBV5-1 with TRBJ1-1; no clear D. The CDR3 contains 16 residues. Germline assignment: CDR1 SGHRS and CDR2 YFSETQ. V was trimmed by 4 bases and J by 4 bases, leaving 20 bases between them. CDR3 loop: CASSVGPGETLTEAFF. The CDR3 nucleotides read TGCGCCAGCAGCGTTGGACCTGGGGAAACACTCACTGAAGCTTTCTTT. The complete variable domain, with remaining parts taken from reference TRBV5-1 and TRBJ1-1, reads KAGVTQTPRYLIKTRGQQVTLSCSPISGHRSVSWYQQTPGQGLQFLFEYFSETQRNKGNFPGRFSGRQFSNSRSEMNVSTLELGDSALYLCASSVGPGETLTEAFFGQGTRLTVV.

In its sample, this clone was seen a few times. The genes are TRBV27 and TRBJ2-2; 7 nucleotides line up with TRBD1. The CDR3 has 16 amino acids. The germline V gene encodes CDR1 MNHEY and CDR2 SMNVEV (reference sequence). The V segment lost 5 bases and the J segment 2 bases; nucleotides outside the gene matches: 8. The CDR3 DNA follows: TGTGCCAGCAGTATAATATGGACAGGAAACACCGGGGAGCTGTTTTTT. Protein sequence: CASSIIWTGNTGELFF.

The chain uses TRBV7-3 and TRBJ2-7; 8 bases match TRBD1. J was trimmed by 0 bases and V by 5 bases; bases with no gene match: 9. Germline CDR1 SGHTA, CDR2 FQGTGA. The CDR3 is made up of 16 amino acids. CDR3 sequence reads: CASSPYRGKSSYEQYF. Written as DNA, the CDR3 is TGTGCCAGCAGCCCCTACAGGGGGAAGAGCTCCTACGAGCAGTACTTC.

This sequence joins TRBV5-1 and TRBJ2-1, with 10 bases aligning to TRBD2. The V and J ends lost 4 bases and 3 bases, in that order; junction bases with no gene match: 4. The germline CDR1 and CDR2 sequences are SGHRS and YFSETQ. This CDR3 comprises 15 residues. CDR3: CASSPGLASYNEQFF. CDR3 DNA: TGCGCCAGCAGCCCGGGACTAGCGAGCTACAATGAGCAGTTCTTC.

The chain joins TRBV27 to TRBJ2-2; 8 bases line up with TRBD2. The CDR3 totals 15 residues. Per germline, CDR1 MNHEY and CDR2 SMNVEV (reference sequence). The junction had 9 bases not matched to a gene; V was cut back by 7 bases and J by 5 bases. The CDR3 spells CASKSLAGVTGELFF. The CDR3 DNA is TGTGCCAGCAAGAGTCTAGCGGGCGTAACCGGGGAGCTGTTTTTT.

V usage is TRBV27 and J usage is TRBJ1-2; 8 bases map to TRBD1. V lost 7 bases to trimming and J lost 8 bases; unmatched junction nucleotides: 6. The CDR3 contains 12 residues. In germline, CDR1 is MNHEY, CDR2 SMNVEV (reference sequence). The CDR3 coding sequence is TGTGCCAGCACCGGACAGGGTGAGGGCTACACCTTC. As protein: CASTGQGEGYTF.

V is TRBV30 and J is TRBJ1-3; TRBD1 aligns across 7 bases. V dropped 1 base and J dropped 2; count of bases not matched to a gene: 11. The CDR3 totals 17 residues. Germline CDR1 GTSNPN, CDR2 SVGIG (reference sequence). CDR3 sequence: CAWSGGVQGGTGNTIYF. CDR3 in DNA: TGTGCCTGGAGTGGCGGGGTGCAGGGGGGAACTGGAAACACCATATATTTT.

V usage is TRBV27 and J usage is TRBJ1-3; 7 positions match TRBD1. The CDR3 sequence is 18 residues long. Germline loops: CDR1 MNHEY, CDR2 SMNVEV (reference sequence). Trimming cost V 8 bases and J 2 bases; bases outside gene matches: 18. Here the CDR3 DNA reads TGTGCCAGCTTCCCAAAACAGGGGTCTATAGTTCCTGGAAACACCATATATTTT. This sequence encodes CASFPKQGSIVPGNTIYF.

The CDR3 nucleotides are TGTGCCAGCAGCTTAGAACTCCAAAACATTCAGTACTTC. It specifies CASSLELQNIQYF. The J gene is TRBJ2-4, the V gene TRBV7-2; D is undetermined. V was pared by 1 base and J by 5 bases, with 6 bases between. Germline V gene sequence: CDR1 SGHTA, CDR2 FQGNSA. This CDR3 spans 13 amino acids.

The gene calls are TRBV2 and TRBJ2-2; D is undetermined. The V end was cut by 5 bases, the J end by 2 bases, with 3 bases between. Germline V lookup: CDR1 SNHLY, CDR2 FYNNEI. The CDR3 length is 12 residues. Here the CDR3 reads CASSRNTGELFF. The CDR3, as DNA: TGTGCCAGCAGTCGTAACACCGGGGAGCTGTTTTTT.

The chain recombines TRBV7-2 with TRBJ1-5; D is unresolved. Germline-derived CDR1 and CDR2 are SGHTA and FQGNSA. CDR3 size: 14 residues. Trimming removed 3 bases from V and 5 bases from J, with 11 bases in between. The CDR3 DNA follows: TGTGCCAGCAGCTTGGCCGGTGTCGATCAGCCCCAGCATTTT. Protein sequence: CASSLAGVDQPQHF.

V and J are TRBV6-6 and TRBJ2-3, with unresolved D. CDR1 is MNHNY and CDR2 is SVGAGI in the germline V gene (reference sequence). Trimming cost V 0 bases and J 3 bases, with 4 bases left between them. The CDR3 has 13 residues. In DNA, the CDR3 is TGTGCCAGCAGTTACTCGAATACAGATACGCAGTATTTT. Translation gives CASSYSNTDTQYF.

The CDR3 spells CASSPDRLDTEAFF. The CDR3 nucleotides are TGTGCCAGCAGTCCGGACAGGCTTGACACTGAAGCTTTCTTT. The rearrangement uses TRBV27 and TRBJ1-1, with 7 positions matching TRBD1. V dropped 5 bases and J dropped 3; count of bases not matched to a gene: 6. Per the germline V gene, CDR1 is MNHEY and CDR2 is SMNVEV (reference sequence). The CDR3 is 14 amino acids.

The V and J genes are TRBV2 and TRBJ2-3; D is unresolved. Trimming took off 7 bases at V and 1 base at J, with 24 bases between the two ends. The CDR3 runs 18 residues. Germline CDR1 and CDR2: SNHLY and FYNNEI. The CDR3 DNA reads as TGTGCCAGCATTTGGCTAGGGAATAAAGTCGTCGGCACAGATACGCAGTATTTT. It codes for CASIWLGNKVVGTDTQYF. Filled out from reference TRBV2 and TRBJ2-3, the complete variable domain reads EPEVTQTPSHQVTQMGQEVILRCVPISNHLYFYWYRQILGQKVEFLVSFYNNEISEKSEIFDDQFSVERPDGSNFTLKIRSTKLEDSAMYFCASIWLGNKVVGTDTQYFGPGTRLTVL.

The chain uses TRBV10-3 and TRBJ2-5, with TRBD2 identical over 9 bases. V gave up 5 bases and J gave up 5 bases; unmatched junction bases: 12. Germline V CDR1 and CDR2: ENHRY, SYGVKD. This CDR3 is built from 16 residues. CDR3 sequence reads: CAISQLRGRAGETQYF. CDR3 coding DNA: TGTGCCATCAGTCAGCTGCGCGGGAGGGCCGGTGAGACCCAGTACTTC.

This chain connects TRBV19 to TRBJ2-3, with D perhaps TRBD2 (6 bases). V was pared by 9 bases and J by 0 bases, with 13 bases between. The CDR3 length is 14 residues. The germline V gene has CDR1 LNHDA and CDR2 SQIVND (reference sequence). This CDR3 reads CASSRRVSTDTQYF. The CDR3 DNA sequence: TGTGCCAGCTCTCGGAGGGTTAGCACAGATACGCAGTATTTT.

The rearrangement links TRBV18 to TRBJ2-7; TRBD1 agrees at 12 bases. The junction had 12 bases not matched to a gene; V was cut back by 6 bases and J by 6 bases. The CDR3 has 16 amino acids. Germline CDR1 and CDR2: KGHSH and LQKENI. The CDR3 DNA sequence: TGTGCCAGCTCCCCGATGTCGGGACAGGGGGCGAGCGAGCAGTACTTC. Translation: CASSPMSGQGASEQYF.

The rearrangement uses TRBV18 and TRBJ2-3; D unresolved. Trimming pared 2 bases from V and 0 bases from J, leaving 3 bases between. Per the germline V gene, CDR1 is KGHSH and CDR2 is LQKENI. There are 13 residues in the CDR3. In DNA form, the CDR3 reads TGTGCCAGCTCACCAGGTAGCACAGATACGCAGTATTTT. Its translation: CASSPGSTDTQYF.

The gene calls are TRBV7-6 and TRBJ2-5; TRBD1 is a possible D gene (6 bases). Germline V gene sequence: CDR1 SGHVS, CDR2 FNYEAQ. The V and J ends lost 0 bases and 4 bases respectively, with 15 bases between them. There are 16 residues in the CDR3. CDR3 nucleotides: TGTGCCAGCAGCTTAGCGCCGCGGACAGTAGGAGAGACCCAGTACTTC. It yields the protein CASSLAPRTVGETQYF.

This chain connects TRBV18 to TRBJ2-1; possibly TRBD1 for D (5 bases). The germline CDR1 and CDR2 sequences are KGHSH and LQKENI. V dropped 1 base and J dropped 1 base, with 5 bases sitting between them. The CDR3 is 14 amino acids. CDR3 in DNA: TGTGCCAGCTCACCACAGGGGTCCTACAATGAGCAGTTCTTC. Translation gives CASSPQGSYNEQFF.

This chain joins TRBV9 and TRBJ2-3; D is undetermined. Germline V gene lookup returns CDR1 SGDLS and CDR2 YYNGEE. The CDR3 extends over 13 amino acids. V was pared by 4 bases and J by 2 bases, with 8 bases between. The CDR3 loop reads CASSPRVTDTQYF. CDR3 DNA sequence: TGTGCCAGCAGCCCCAGAGTCACAGATACGCAGTATTTT.